This T cell receptor (beta chain) came from a study of blood T cell repertoires in COVID-19. Study-level information: Italy, Spain and the United States were the sources of the convalescent and acute COVID-19 samples. PBMCs, B-cell-depleted T cells, or T cells were the source of the cDNA or gDNA that made up the material.

Per the original methods: Amplification of reference gene primers was used by the study to estimate nucleated cell counts. The data were produced by immunoSEQ multiplex PCR, yet TCRdb's version contains in-frame clones alone and is incomplete. Clone size and the V and J calls come from that table; the DNA yielded D and trimming. The sample yields around 270,000 clones, roughly 80% seen once. CDR1 is KGHSH and CDR2 is LQKENI in the germline V gene. V was trimmed by 3 bases and J by 7 bases, leaving 12 bases between them. This CDR3 contains 14 residues. The sequencing input was peripheral blood. The chain links TRBV18 to TRBJ1-4; unclear D gene. The TCR originated in a man aged 60-69 years with acute or convalescent COVID-19. CDR3 residues: CASSPRREGEKLFF. CDR3 in DNA: TGTGCCAGCTCACCCCGGCGGGAGGGTGAAAAACTGTTTTTT.